One and the same sample provided the 2 T cell receptor beta chains below, sequenced in a study of shared clonotypes between healthy human individuals. Some clones are missing from TCRdb's copy, which holds only in-frame ones; the method was immunoSEQ multiplex PCR. Among around 2,000,000 clones, roughly 96% were seen once, and the ten largest hold around 0.13%. The sequenced material came from naive CD4+ T cells sorted from blood. Described subset: CD45RA+ positively selected. The source of these receptors is a man aged 18 to 30 in good health.

The chain is built from TRBV10-3 and TRBJ2-3, with D possibly being TRBD2 (6 bases). CDR3 size: 13 residues. The germline V gene encodes CDR1 ENHRY and CDR2 SYGVKD. V was pared by 8 bases and J by 2 bases, with 11 bases between. CDR3 protein: CAIVGSLTDTQYF. The CDR3 DNA reads TGTGCCATCGTCGGGAGCCTCACAGATACGCAGTATTTT.

The chain joins TRBV7-8 to TRBJ1-1; no clear D gene. The CDR3 runs 15 residues. Trimming cost V 5 bases and J 6 bases, with 19 bases left between them. Germline lookup yields CDR1 SGHVS and CDR2 FQNEAQ. CDR3 sequence reads: CASSPNWARRAEAFF. CDR3 bases: TGTGCCAGCAGCCCTAATTGGGCTAGGCGGGCTGAAGCTTTCTTT.